This T cell receptor beta chain was sequenced for a study of CD4 T cells in lung cancer. Looked up from germline, CDR1 is MNHEY and CDR2 is SVGAGI. The V segment lost 0 bases and the J segment 4 bases; nucleotides outside the gene matches: 3. The CDR3 totals 15 residues. The repertoire was sequenced with immunoSEQ multiplex PCR; TCRdb's copy has only in-frame clones and lacks some. The table records roughly 4,600 clones, 74% of them present only once. This chain joins TRBV6-5 and TRBJ1-5; 7 bases are shared with TRBD1. The origin of this receptor is a man aged 60-69 years with non-small cell lung cancer. The sequenced sample was lung tumor tissue. CDR3 bases: TGTGCCAGCAGTTACTCAGGGGGCCAGAATCAGCCCCAGCATTTT. Its translation is CASSYSGGQNQPQHF.